Each of the 17 T cell receptor beta chains below was sequenced from the same sample in a study of immune characterization of retroperitoneal liposarcoma. TCRdb used MiXCR to reprocess the PCR reads, holding one entry per CDR3 protein. Of over 8,000 distinct CDR3 sequences in the sample, less than 30% were seen once. The sample comprised blood. The receptors originated from a male donor with retroperitoneal liposarcoma.

The sample holds a few counts of this clonotype. The chain recombines TRBV6-8 with TRBJ2-4, with unresolved D. Trimming took 2 bases from V and 0 from J, leaving 8 bases between them. Germline lookup yields CDR1 MNHGY and CDR2 SAAAGT. The CDR3 contains 15 residues. In DNA, the CDR3 is TGTGCCAGCAGTTACCCAGCAGTAGCCAAAAACATTCAGTACTTC. It encodes CASSYPAVAKNIQYF.

This chain uses TRBV7-2 with TRBJ2-5, with unresolved D. The CDR3 runs to 14 residues. Germline loops: CDR1 SGHTA, CDR2 FQGNSA. Trimming took off 1 base at V and 4 bases at J, with 10 bases between the two ends. The CDR3 region is CASSLGGYRETQYF. The CDR3 coding sequence is TGTGCCAGCAGCTTAGGGGGTTACAGAGAGACCCAGTACTTC.

The sample holds many counts of this clonotype. The V gene is TRBV12-3 or TRBV12-4, the J gene TRBJ2-1; D is undetermined. The CDR3 is 14 amino acids. V shed 5 bases and J shed 3 bases, with 11 bases lying between them. CDR3 DNA sequence: TGTGCCAGCAGTACCTGGGCTGGCTACAATGAGCAGTTCTTC. Protein: CASSTWAGYNEQFF.

This clonotype counts as medium-sized. The gene calls are TRBV12-3 or TRBV12-4 and TRBJ1-6, with D possibly being TRBD1 (5 bases). The CDR3 totals 14 residues. Trimming removed 6 bases at V and 14 bases at J, with 20 bases between. The CDR3 spells CASSDSPSDGSLHF. CDR3 nucleotides: TGTGCCAGCAGCGACAGTCCCAGTGATGGGTCCCTCCACTTT.

This sequence joins TRBV6-6 and TRBJ1-1; D remains unclear. Trimming took 4 bases from V and 5 from J, leaving 5 bases between them. CDR1 is MNHNY, CDR2 SVGAGI, per germline (reference sequence). This CDR3 region has 11 residues. The CDR3 sequence: CASSSLTEAFF. The CDR3 bases are TGTGCCAGCAGTTCTTTGACTGAAGCTTTCTTT.

This clonotype was observed once. The J gene is TRBJ1-3, the V gene TRBV9; tentative D call: TRBD1 (5 bases). Trimming pared 0 bases from V and 0 bases from J, leaving 10 bases between. Germline V gene sequence: CDR1 SGDLS, CDR2 YYNGEE. The CDR3 runs to 16 residues. In nucleotides, the CDR3 is TGTGCCAGCAGCGTAGGGGTGGGGGGCTCTGGAAACACCATATATTTT. Amino acids: CASSVGVGGSGNTIYF.

The chain joins TRBV27 to TRBJ1-5; no clear D gene. Germline assignment: CDR1 MNHEY and CDR2 SMNVEV (reference sequence). The CDR3 is made up of 13 amino acids. V was shortened by 2 bases and J by 6 bases, with 8 bases between the two germline ends. The CDR3 DNA reads as TGTGCCAGCAGTTTAGGGGTCGGTCAGCCCCAGCATTTT. This sequence encodes CASSLGVGQPQHF.

This clonotype was found a few times. The V gene is TRBV5-6, the J gene TRBJ2-6; 7 nucleotides agree with TRBD1. The CDR3 length is 16 residues. Germline trimming cut 4 bases from V and 0 bases from J; bases unmatched to any gene: 4. The germline V gene has CDR1 SGHDT and CDR2 YYEEEE. CDR3 loop: CASSPEGASGANVLTF. CDR3 nucleotides: TGTGCCAGCAGCCCCGAGGGGGCCTCTGGGGCCAACGTCCTGACTTTC.

Within the sample, this clonotype is medium-sized. The chain has TRBV27 and TRBJ2-1; D gene unclear. Gene TRBJ2-7 matches the end of the DNA better, so the J call may be wrong. Germline lookup yields CDR1 MNHEY and CDR2 SMNVEV (reference sequence). The CDR3 loop spans 11 amino acids. This chain's CDR3 is CASGFSYEQYF. CDR3 sequence (DNA): TGTGCCAGCGGGTTTTCCTACGAGCAGTACTTC.

The rearrangement uses TRBV4-1 and TRBJ2-3; 8 bases agree with TRBD1. The J segment lost 1 base and the V segment lost 4 bases, leaving 13 bases of the junction unmatched. CDR1 is MGHRA and CDR2 is YSYEKL in the germline V gene. This CDR3 region has 18 residues. CDR3 DNA: TGCGCCAGCAGCCGTGCCGGATGGACAGGGCTGGGCACAGATACGCAGTATTTT. Translated, it gives CASSRAGWTGLGTDTQYF.

The rearrangement joins TRBV7-2 to TRBJ2-1, with D tentatively TRBD1 (6 bases). The J call may be faulty, since TRBJ2-7 better matches the DNA end. Germline CDR1 reads SGHTA; CDR2 reads FQGNSA. The CDR3 is 14 residues long. The CDR3 spells CASSRLGQSYEQYF. CDR3 DNA sequence: TGTGCCAGCAGTCGTCTCGGACAGTCCTACGAGCAGTACTTC.

CDR3 DNA sequence: TGTGCCAGCAGCTTGACAGGGAACAATGAGCAGTTCTTC. Residues: CASSLTGNNEQFF. This chain connects TRBV7-8 to TRBJ2-1; 7 bases agree with TRBD1. Germline lookup yields CDR1 SGHVS and CDR2 FQNEAQ. The CDR3 has 13 residues. V shed 3 bases and J 5 bases; nucleotides not matched to a gene: 1.

This clonotype was seen only a few times. The chain joins TRBV6-1 to TRBJ1-1; D is unresolved. Germline loops: CDR1 MNHNS, CDR2 SASEGT. This CDR3 contains 14 residues. V was clipped by 5 bases and J by 1 base, with 11 bases between them. The CDR3 DNA sequence: TGTGCCAGCAGTCCGGGCCGGCAGAACACTGAAGCTTTCTTT. It codes for CASSPGRQNTEAFF.

The rearrangement joins TRBV10-1 to TRBJ2-3; a weak D match, TRBD2 (6 bases). Germline CDR1 and CDR2: WNHNN and SYGVQD (reference sequence). The CDR3 spans 12 residues. Trimming pared 8 bases from V and 1 base from J, leaving 7 bases between. The CDR3 here is CASGEGTDTQYF. For the CDR3, the DNA is TGCGCCAGCGGGGAGGGCACAGATACGCAGTATTTT.

Ten or more counts support this clonotype. The V and J genes are TRBV5-1 and TRBJ2-1; 8 bases fit TRBD1. V was pared by 0 bases and J by 13 bases, with 6 bases of the junction left unmatched. Germline loops: CDR1 SGHRS, CDR2 YFSETQ. This CDR3 region has 13 residues. The CDR3 DNA is TGCGCCAGCAGCTTGGACGGACAGGGATTACAGTTCTTC. This gives the protein CASSLDGQGLQFF.

As to this clonotype: Being one base from a much bigger clone, this may be a read error. This chain connects TRBV10-1 to TRBJ2-1, with a tentative D call TRBD1 (5 bases). With the DNA end fitting TRBJ2-7 better, the J assignment may be wrong. There are 13 residues in the CDR3. Looked up from germline, CDR1 is WNHNN and CDR2 is SYGVQD (reference sequence). The CDR3 DNA reads TGCGCCAGCAGTGTTGGCAGGGTGGATGAGCAGTACTTC. Residues: CASSVGRVDEQYF.

There are many counts of this clonotype. CDR3 bases: TGTGCCAGCAGCTTAGGACTACCCGATTCACCCCTCCACTTT. Protein product: CASSLGLPDSPLHF. The V gene is TRBV7-8, the J gene TRBJ1-6; D is uncertain. From germline, CDR1 is SGHVS and CDR2 FQNEAQ. V was cut by 1 base and J by 8 bases, with 9 bases left in between. CDR3 length: 14 residues.